This T cell receptor beta chain was recovered during a study of blood T cell repertoires in COVID-19. Study at large: Researchers got acute and convalescent COVID-19 samples from the United States, Italy and Spain. PBMCs, B-cell-depleted T cells, or T cells provided the cDNA or gDNA that made up the material.

Authors' data handling: Reference gene primer amplification gave nucleated cell count estimates. Clones were read by immunoSEQ multiplex PCR, and TCRdb kept only the in-frame ones, dropping some. D and trimming were read from the DNA, whereas the V and J calls and clone size are those reported in that table. The sample includes about 29,000 clones, 80% of them seen just once. The TCR sequence derives from a woman in her 70s with acute or convalescent COVID-19. Material: peripheral blood.

This CDR3 is CASSLERGFEQFF. The CDR3 DNA is TGTGCCAGCAGCTTAGAGCGGGGGTTTGAGCAGTTCTTC. This sequence joins TRBV11-3 and TRBJ2-1; 7 nucleotides line up with TRBD2. The CDR3 runs 13 residues. Germline V gene lookup returns CDR1 SGHNT and CDR2 YENEEA. V gave up 0 bases and J gave up 9 bases; unmatched junction bases: 2.